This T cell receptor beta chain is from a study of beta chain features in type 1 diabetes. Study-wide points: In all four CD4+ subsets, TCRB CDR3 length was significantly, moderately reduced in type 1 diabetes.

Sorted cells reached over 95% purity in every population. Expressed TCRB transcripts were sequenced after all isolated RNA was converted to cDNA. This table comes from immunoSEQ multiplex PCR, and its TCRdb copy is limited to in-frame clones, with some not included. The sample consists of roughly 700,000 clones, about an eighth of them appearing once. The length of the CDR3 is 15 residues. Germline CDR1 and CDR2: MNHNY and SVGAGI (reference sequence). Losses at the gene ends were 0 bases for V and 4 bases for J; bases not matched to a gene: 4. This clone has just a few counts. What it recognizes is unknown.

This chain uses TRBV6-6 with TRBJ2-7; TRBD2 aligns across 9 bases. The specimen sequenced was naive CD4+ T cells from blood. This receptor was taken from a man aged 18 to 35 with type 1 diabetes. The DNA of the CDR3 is TGTGCCAGCAGTTACTCGGCGGGGGGGCTTTACGAGCAGTACTTC. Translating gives CASSYSAGGLYEQYF.